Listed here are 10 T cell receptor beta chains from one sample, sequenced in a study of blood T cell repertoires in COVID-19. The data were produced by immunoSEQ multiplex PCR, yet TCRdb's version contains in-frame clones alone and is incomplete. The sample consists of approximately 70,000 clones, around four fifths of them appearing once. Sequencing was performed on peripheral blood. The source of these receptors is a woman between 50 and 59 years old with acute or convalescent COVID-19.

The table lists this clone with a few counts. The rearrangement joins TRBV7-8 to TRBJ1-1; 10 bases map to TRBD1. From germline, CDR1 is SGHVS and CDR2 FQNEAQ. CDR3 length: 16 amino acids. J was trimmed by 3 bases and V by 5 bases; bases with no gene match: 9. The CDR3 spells CASSLGATGGYTEAFF. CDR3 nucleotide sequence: TGTGCCAGCAGCCTGGGGGCGACAGGGGGCTACACTGAAGCTTTCTTT. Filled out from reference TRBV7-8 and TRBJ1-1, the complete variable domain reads GAGVSQSPRYKVAKRGQDVALRCDPISGHVSLFWYQQALGQGPEFLTYFQNEAQLDKSGLPSDRFFAERPEGSVSTLKIQRTQQEDSAVYLCASSLGATGGYTEAFFGQGTRLTVV.

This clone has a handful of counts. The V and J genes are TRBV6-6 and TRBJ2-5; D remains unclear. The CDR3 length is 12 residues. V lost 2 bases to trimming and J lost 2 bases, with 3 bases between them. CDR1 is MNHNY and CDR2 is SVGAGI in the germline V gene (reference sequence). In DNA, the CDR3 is TGTGCCAGCAGTTACCAACAAGAGACCCAGTACTTC. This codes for CASSYQQETQYF.

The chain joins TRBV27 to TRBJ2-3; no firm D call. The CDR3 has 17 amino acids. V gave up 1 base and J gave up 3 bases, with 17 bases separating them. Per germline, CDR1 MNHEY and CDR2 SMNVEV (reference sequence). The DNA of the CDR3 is TGTGCCAGCAGTTTATACTCGGGTTCTCCCTCAACAGATACGCAGTATTTT. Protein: CASSLYSGSPSTDTQYF.

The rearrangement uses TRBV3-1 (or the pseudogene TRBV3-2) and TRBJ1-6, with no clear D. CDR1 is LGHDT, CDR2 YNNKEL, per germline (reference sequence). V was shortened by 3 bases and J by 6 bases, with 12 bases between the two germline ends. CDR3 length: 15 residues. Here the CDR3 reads CASSQGRSLNSPLHF. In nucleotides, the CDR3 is TGTGCCAGCAGCCAGGGCCGGTCCCTTAATTCACCCCTCCACTTT.

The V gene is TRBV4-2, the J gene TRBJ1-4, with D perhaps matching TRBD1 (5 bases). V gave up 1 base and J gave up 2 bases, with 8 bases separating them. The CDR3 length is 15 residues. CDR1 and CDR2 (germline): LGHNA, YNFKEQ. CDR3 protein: CASSQAGDTNEKLFF. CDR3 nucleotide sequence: TGTGCCAGCAGCCAAGCGGGGGATACTAATGAAAAACTGTTTTTT.

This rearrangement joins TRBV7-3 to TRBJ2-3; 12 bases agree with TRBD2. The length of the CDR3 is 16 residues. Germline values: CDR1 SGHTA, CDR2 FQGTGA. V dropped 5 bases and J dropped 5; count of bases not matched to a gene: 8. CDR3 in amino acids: CASSPGLAGLRDTQYF. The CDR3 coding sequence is TGTGCCAGCAGCCCCGGACTAGCGGGACTCCGAGATACGCAGTATTTT.

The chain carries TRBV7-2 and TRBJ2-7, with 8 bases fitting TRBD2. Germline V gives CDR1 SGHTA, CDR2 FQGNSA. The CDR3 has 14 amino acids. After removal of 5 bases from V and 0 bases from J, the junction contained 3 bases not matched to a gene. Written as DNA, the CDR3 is TGTGCCAGCAGCCACGGGACTAGCTCCTACGAGCAGTACTTC. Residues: CASSHGTSSYEQYF.

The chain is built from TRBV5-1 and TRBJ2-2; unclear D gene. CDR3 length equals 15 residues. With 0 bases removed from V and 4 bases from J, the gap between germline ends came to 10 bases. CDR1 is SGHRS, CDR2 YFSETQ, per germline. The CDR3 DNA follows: TGCGCCAGCAGCTTGGGACGGAGTTCCACCGGGGAGCTGTTTTTT. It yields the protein CASSLGRSSTGELFF.

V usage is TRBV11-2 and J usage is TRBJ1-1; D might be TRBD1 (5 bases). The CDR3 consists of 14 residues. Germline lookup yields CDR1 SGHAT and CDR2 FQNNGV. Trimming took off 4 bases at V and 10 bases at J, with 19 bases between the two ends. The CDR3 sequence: CASSSRGIGTGAFF. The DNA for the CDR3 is TGTGCCAGCAGCTCCCGGGGGATAGGGACGGGAGCTTTCTTT.

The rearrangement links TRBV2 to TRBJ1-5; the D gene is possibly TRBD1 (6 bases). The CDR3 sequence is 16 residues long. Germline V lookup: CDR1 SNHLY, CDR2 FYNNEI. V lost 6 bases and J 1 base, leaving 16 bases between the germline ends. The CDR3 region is CASSAETGLSNQPQHF. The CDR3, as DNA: TGTGCCAGCAGCGCCGAAACAGGGTTGAGCAATCAGCCCCAGCATTTT. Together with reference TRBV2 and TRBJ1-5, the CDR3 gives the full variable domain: EPEVTQTPSHQVTQMGQEVILRCVPISNHLYFYWYRQILGQKVEFLVSFYNNEISEKSEIFDDQFSVERPDGSNFTLKIRSTKLEDSAMYFCASSAETGLSNQPQHFGDGTRLSIL.